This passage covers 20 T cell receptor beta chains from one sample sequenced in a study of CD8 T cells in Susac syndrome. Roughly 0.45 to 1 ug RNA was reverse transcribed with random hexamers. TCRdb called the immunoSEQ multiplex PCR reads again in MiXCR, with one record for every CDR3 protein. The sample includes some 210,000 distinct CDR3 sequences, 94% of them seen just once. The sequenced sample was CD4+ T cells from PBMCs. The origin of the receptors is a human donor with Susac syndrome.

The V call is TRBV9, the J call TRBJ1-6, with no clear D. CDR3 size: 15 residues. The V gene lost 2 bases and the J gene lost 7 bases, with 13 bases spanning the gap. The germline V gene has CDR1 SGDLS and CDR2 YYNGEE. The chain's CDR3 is CASSVLDGENSPLHF. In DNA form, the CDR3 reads TGTGCCAGCAGCGTCCTGGACGGGGAAAATTCACCCCTCCACTTT. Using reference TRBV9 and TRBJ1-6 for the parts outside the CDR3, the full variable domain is DSGVTQTPKHLITATGQRVTLRCSPRSGDLSVYWYQQSLDQGLQFLIQYYNGEERAKGNILERFSAQQFPDLHSELNLSSLELGDSALYFCASSVLDGENSPLHFGNGTRLTVT.

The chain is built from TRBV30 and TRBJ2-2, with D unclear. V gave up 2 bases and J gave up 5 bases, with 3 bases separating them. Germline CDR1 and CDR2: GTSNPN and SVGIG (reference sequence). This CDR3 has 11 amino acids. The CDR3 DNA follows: TGTGCCTGGAGTTCGACCGGGGAGCTGTTTTTT. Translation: CAWSSTGELFF.

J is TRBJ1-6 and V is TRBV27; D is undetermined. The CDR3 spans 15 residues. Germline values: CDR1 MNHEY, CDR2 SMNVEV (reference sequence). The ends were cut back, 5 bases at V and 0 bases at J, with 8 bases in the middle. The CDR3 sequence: CASSPSLSYNSPLHF. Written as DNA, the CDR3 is TGTGCCAGCAGTCCAAGCCTCTCCTATAATTCACCCCTCCACTTT.

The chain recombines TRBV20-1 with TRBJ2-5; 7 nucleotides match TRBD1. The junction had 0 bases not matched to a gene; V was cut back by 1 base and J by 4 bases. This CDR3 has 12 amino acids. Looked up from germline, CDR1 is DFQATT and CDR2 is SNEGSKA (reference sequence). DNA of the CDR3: TGCAGTGCTAGAGGACAGGGAGAGACCCAGTACTTC. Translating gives CSARGQGETQYF.

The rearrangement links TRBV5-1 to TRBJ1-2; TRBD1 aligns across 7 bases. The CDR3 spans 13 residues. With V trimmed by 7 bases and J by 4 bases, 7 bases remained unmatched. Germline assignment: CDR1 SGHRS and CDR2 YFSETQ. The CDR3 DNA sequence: TGCGCCAGCGGGATTGGACAGGTCTATGGCTACACCTTC. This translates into CASGIGQVYGYTF. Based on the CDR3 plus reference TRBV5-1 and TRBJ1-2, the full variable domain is KAGVTQTPRYLIKTRGQQVTLSCSPISGHRSVSWYQQTPGQGLQFLFEYFSETQRNKGNFPGRFSGRQFSNSRSEMNVSTLELGDSALYLCASGIGQVYGYTFGSGTRLTVV.

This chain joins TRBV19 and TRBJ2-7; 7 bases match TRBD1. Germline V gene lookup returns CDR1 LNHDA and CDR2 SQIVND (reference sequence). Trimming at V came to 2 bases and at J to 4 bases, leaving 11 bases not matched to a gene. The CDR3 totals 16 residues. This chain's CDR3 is CASSINPMGQRYEQYF. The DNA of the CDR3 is TGTGCCAGTAGTATAAACCCAATGGGACAGCGGTACGAGCAGTACTTC.

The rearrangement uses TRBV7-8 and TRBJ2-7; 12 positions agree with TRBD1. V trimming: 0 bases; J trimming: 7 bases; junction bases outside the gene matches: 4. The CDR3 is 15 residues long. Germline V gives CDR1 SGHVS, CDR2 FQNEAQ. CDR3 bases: TGTGCCAGCAGCTTAGCGGGACAGGGGGCGGGGGAGCAGTACTTC. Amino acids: CASSLAGQGAGEQYF.

CDR3 sequence: CSATDGRNTEAFF. CDR3 nucleotide sequence: TGCAGTGCTACCGACGGAAGGAACACTGAAGCTTTCTTT. The J gene is TRBJ1-1, the V gene TRBV20-1; unclear D gene. Trimming left V 4 bases short and J 1 base short, with 10 bases between. Germline V gene lookup returns CDR1 DFQATT and CDR2 SNEGSKA (reference sequence). CDR3 length: 13 amino acids.

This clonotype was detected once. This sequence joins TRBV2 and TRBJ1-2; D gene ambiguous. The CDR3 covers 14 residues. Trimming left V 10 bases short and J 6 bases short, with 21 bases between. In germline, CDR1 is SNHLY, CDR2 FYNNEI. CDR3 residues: CANFGEGSSHGYTF. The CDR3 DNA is TGTGCCAATTTTGGCGAGGGATCCTCTCATGGCTACACCTTC.

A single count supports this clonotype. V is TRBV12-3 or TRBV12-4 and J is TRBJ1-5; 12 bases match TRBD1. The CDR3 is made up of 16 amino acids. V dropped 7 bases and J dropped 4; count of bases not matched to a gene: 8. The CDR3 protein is CASKRGDRGRNQPQHF. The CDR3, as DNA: TGTGCCAGCAAACGCGGGGACAGGGGGCGGAATCAGCCCCAGCATTTT.

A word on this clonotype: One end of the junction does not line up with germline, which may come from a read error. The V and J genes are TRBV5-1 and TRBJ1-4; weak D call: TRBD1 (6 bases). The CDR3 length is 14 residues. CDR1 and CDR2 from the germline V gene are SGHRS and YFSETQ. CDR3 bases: TGCGCCAGCAGCGTGGACAGCCCTAATAAAAAACTGTTTTTT. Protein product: CASSVDSPNKKLFF.

The CDR3 region is CASRGTGEDTQYF. In DNA form, the CDR3 reads TGTGCCAGCAGGGGGACAGGGGAAGATACGCAGTATTTT. The chain is built from TRBV3-1 and TRBJ2-3; 10 bases match TRBD1. Looked up from germline, CDR1 is LGHDT and CDR2 is YNNKEL (reference sequence). V dropped 6 bases and J dropped 5; count of bases not matched to a gene: 2. The CDR3 totals 13 residues.

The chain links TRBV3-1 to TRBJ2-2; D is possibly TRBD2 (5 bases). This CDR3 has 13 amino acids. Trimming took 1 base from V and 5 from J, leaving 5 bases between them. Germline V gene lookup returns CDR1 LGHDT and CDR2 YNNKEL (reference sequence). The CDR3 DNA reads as TGTGCCAGCAGCCAAGGGGAGACCGGGGAGCTGTTTTTT. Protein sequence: CASSQGETGELFF. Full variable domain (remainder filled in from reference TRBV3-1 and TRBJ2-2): DTAVSQTPKYLVTQMGNDKSIKCEQNLGHDTMYWYKQDSKKFLKIMFSYNNKELIINETVPNRFSPKSPDKAHLNLHINSLELGDSAVYFCASSQGETGELFFGEGSRLTVL.

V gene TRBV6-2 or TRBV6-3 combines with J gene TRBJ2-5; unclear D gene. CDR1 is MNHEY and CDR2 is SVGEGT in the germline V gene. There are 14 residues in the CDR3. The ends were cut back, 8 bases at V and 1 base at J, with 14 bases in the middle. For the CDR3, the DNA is TGTGCCAGCGCCGCACGACACGGCCAAGAGACCCAGTACTTC. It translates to CASAARHGQETQYF.

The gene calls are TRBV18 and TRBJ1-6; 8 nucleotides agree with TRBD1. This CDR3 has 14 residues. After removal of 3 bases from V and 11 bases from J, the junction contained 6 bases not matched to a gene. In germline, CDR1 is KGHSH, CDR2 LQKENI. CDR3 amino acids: CASSPGQELTPLHF. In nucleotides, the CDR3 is TGTGCCAGCTCACCGGGACAGGAATTAACACCCCTCCACTTT.

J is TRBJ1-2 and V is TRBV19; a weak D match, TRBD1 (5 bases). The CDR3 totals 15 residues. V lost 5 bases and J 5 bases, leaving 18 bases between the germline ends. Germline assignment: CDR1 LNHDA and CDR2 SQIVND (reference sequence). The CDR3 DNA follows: TGTGCCAGTAGTCTTATCCAAGGGACGCATTATGGCTACACCTTC. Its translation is CASSLIQGTHYGYTF.

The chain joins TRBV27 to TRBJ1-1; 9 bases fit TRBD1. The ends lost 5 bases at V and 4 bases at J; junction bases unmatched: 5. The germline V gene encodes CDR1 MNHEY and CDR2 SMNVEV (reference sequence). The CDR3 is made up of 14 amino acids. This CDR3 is CASSPRGQGTEAFF. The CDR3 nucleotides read TGTGCCAGCAGTCCGCGGGGACAGGGCACTGAAGCTTTCTTT.

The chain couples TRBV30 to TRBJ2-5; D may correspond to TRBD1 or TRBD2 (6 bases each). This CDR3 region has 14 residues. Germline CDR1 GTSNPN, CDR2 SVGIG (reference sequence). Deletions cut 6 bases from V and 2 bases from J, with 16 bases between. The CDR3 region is CACPARDTQETQYF. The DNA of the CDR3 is TGTGCCTGCCCCGCGCGGGACACTCAAGAGACCCAGTACTTC.

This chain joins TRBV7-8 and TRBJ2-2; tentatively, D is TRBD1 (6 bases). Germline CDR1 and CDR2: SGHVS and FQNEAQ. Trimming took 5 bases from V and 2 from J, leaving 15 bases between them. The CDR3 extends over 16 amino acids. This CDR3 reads CASSRGRDTNTGELFF. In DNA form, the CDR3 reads TGTGCCAGCAGCCGAGGCCGGGACACCAACACCGGGGAGCTGTTTTTT.

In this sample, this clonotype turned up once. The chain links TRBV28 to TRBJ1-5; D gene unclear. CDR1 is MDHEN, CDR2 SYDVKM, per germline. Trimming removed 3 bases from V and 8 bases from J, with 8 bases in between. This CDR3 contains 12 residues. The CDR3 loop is CASSLLEEPQHF. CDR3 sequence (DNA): TGTGCCAGCAGTTTGTTGGAGGAGCCCCAGCATTTT.